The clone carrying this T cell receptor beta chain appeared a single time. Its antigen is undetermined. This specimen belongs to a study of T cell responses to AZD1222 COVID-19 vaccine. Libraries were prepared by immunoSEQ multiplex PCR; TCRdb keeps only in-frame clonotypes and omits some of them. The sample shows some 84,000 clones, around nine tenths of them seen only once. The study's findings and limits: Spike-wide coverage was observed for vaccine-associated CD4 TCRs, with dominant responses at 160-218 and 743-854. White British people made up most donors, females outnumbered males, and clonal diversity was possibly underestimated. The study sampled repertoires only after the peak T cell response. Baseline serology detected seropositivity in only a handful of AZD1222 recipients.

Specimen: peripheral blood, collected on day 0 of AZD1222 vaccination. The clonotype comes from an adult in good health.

CDR3: CASSGDRRGAYEQYF. DNA for the CDR3: TGTGCCAGCAGCGGTGACAGGCGAGGTGCCTACGAGCAGTACTTC. This rearrangement joins TRBV7-9 to TRBJ2-7; tentatively, D is TRBD1 (6 bases). The CDR3 covers 15 residues. The ends were cut back, 5 bases at V and 2 bases at J, with 16 bases in the middle. Germline CDR1 is SEHNR and CDR2 is FQNEAQ (reference sequence).